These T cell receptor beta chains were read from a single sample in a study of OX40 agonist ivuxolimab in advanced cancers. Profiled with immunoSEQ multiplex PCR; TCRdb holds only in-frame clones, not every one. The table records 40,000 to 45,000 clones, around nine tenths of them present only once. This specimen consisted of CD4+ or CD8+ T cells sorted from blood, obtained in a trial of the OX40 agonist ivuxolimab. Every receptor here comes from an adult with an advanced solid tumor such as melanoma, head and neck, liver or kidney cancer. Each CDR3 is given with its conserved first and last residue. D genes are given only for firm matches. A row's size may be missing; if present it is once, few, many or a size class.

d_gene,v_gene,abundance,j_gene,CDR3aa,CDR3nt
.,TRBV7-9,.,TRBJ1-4,CASSAATRTNEKLFF,TGTGCCAGCAGCGCCGCGACAAGAACTAATGAAAAACTGTTTTTT
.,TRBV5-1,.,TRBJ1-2,CASSHGGGWTNYGYTF,TGCGCCAGCAGCCATGGCGGGGGGTGGACTAACTATGGCTACACCTTC
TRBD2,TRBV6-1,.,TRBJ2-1,CASSESGRYIEQFF,TGTGCCAGCAGTGAGAGCGGGAGGTACATTGAGCAGTTCTTC
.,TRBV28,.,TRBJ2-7,CASSRDYEQYF,TGTGCCAGCAGTCGGGACTACGAGCAGTACTTC
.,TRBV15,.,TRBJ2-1,CATSRGNEQFF,TGTGCCACCAGCAGGGGTAATGAGCAGTTCTTC
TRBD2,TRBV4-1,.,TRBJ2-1,CASSQGLAGGINGPNEQFF,TGCGCCAGCAGCCAAGGACTAGCGGGAGGTATCAATGGTCCCAATGAGCAGTTCTTC
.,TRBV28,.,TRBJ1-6,CASSFFTALNSPLHF,TGTGCCAGCAGTTTTTTTACAGCCCTTAATTCACCCCTCCACTTT
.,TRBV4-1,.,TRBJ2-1,CASSPRRGGGEQFF,TGCGCCAGCAGCCCCCGGCGCGGAGGGGGTGAGCAGTTCTTC
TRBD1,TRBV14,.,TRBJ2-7,CASSRDRPYEQYF,TGTGCCAGCAGCCGGGACAGACCCTACGAGCAGTACTTC
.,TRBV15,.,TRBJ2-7,CATSRGDITYYEQYF,TGTGCCACCAGCAGAGGCGACATAACCTACTACGAGCAGTACTTC
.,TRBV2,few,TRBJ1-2,CASRSNYGYTF,TGTGCCAGCAGGTCTAACTATGGCTACACCTTC
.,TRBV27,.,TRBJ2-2,CASKQANTGELFF,TGTGCCAGCAAACAGGCGAACACCGGGGAGCTGTTTTTT
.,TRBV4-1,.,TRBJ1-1,CASSPPALGRLNTEAFF,TGCGCCAGCAGCCCTCCCGCGCTGGGACGGTTGAACACTGAAGCTTTCTTT
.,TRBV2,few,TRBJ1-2,CASRSEWYGYTF,TGTGCCAGCAGATCCGAGTGGTATGGCTACACCTTC
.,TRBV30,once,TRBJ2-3,CAWSVFEPVSSTQYF,TGTGCCTGGAGTGTATTTGAGCCCGTGTCATCCACGCAGTATTTT
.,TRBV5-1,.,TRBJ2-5,CASSRLSETQYF,TGCGCCAGCAGCCGTTTGTCAGAGACCCAGTACTTC
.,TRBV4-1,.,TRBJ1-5,CASSQEGYSNQPQHF,TGCGCCAGCAGCCAAGAGGGTTATAGCAATCAGCCCCAGCATTTT
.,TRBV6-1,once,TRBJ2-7,CASSGAGFYEQYF,TGTGCCAGCAGTGGGGCGGGTTTCTACGAGCAGTACTTC
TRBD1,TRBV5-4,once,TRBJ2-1,CASSYGTGDWSYNEQFF,TGTGCCAGCAGCTATGGGACAGGGGATTGGTCCTACAATGAGCAGTTCTTC
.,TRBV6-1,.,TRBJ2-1,CASTFLNEQFF,TGTGCCAGCACTTTTTTGAATGAGCAGTTCTTC
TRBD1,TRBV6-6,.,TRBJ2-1,CASSHRGQGLYNEQFF,TGTGCCAGCAGTCACCGGGGACAGGGCCTCTACAATGAGCAGTTCTTC
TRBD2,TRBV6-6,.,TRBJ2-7,CASTLAGGPTYEQYF,TGTGCCAGCACATTAGCGGGAGGCCCGACCTACGAGCAGTACTTC
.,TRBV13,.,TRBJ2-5,CASSWKETQYF,TGTGCCAGCAGTTGGAAAGAGACCCAGTACTTC
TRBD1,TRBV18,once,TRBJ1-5,CASSRSRTGDQPQHF,TGTGCCAGCTCCCGGAGCAGGACAGGGGATCAGCCCCAGCATTTT
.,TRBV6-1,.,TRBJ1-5,CASTSRTADQPQHF,TGTGCCAGCACGTCCCGGACAGCAGATCAGCCCCAGCATTTT
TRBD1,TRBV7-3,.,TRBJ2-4,CASSSRDRGVGNIQYF,TGTGCCAGCAGCTCCCGGGACAGGGGTGTGGGGAACATTCAGTACTTC
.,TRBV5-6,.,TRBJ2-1,CASSPRRLTYNEQFF,TGTGCCAGCAGCCCCCGGAGGTTGACCTACAATGAGCAGTTCTTC